These 26 T cell receptor beta chains originate from one sample sequenced in a study of T cell repertoires in cytomegalovirus infection. TCRdb reanalysed the reads using MiXCR and keeps one entry per CDR3 protein. The sample has about 160,000 distinct CDR3 sequences, less than 25% seen once; the top ten hold 20% to 30%. Antigen specificity for these receptors is unknown. The starting material was CD8+ T cells from cultured PBMCs, obtained from culture after CMV antigen stimulation. The receptor set was obtained from a human donor in good health (CMV status not recorded). Some clones in this sample may be carry-over from other donors' samples.

CDR3: CASSPRQGTGQETQYF. The DNA of the CDR3 is TGTGCCAGCAGCCCGAGACAGGGAACGGGTCAGGAGACCCAGTACTTC. V is TRBV7-2 and J is TRBJ2-5, with TRBD1 matching 7 bases. The CDR3 is 16 amino acids. Germline V gene sequence: CDR1 SGHTA, CDR2 FQGNSA. The V gene end was trimmed by 5 bases and the J gene end by 5 bases; junction bases not matched to a gene: 14.

V gene TRBV15 combines with J gene TRBJ2-7, with D possibly TRBD2 on 5 matching bases. This CDR3 has 14 amino acids. V was shortened by 4 bases and J by 4 bases, with 14 bases between the two germline ends. The germline CDR1 and CDR2 sequences are LNHNV and YYDKDF (reference sequence). The CDR3 sequence: CATSTEIGGYEQYF. CDR3 coding DNA: TGTGCCACCAGCACAGAGATAGGCGGGTACGAGCAGTACTTC.

The chain employs TRBV27 and TRBJ1-6, with D possibly TRBD1 on 5 matching bases. Germline assignment: CDR1 MNHEY and CDR2 SMNVEV (reference sequence). The V end lost 11 bases, the J end lost 2 bases, and 16 bases lay between the germline ends. The CDR3 runs to 15 residues. CDR3 bases: TGTGCCTCTTCGGGGGGGGTAACCTATAATTCACCCCTCCACTTT. Encoded protein: CASSGGVTYNSPLHF.

The V gene is TRBV6-8, the J gene TRBJ2-1, with D unresolved. Germline V CDR1 and CDR2: MNHGY, SAAAGT. Trimming removed 0 bases from V and 9 bases from J, with 9 bases in between. The CDR3 is 13 amino acids. The CDR3: CASSYSRAIEQFF. CDR3 bases: TGTGCCAGCAGTTACTCGAGAGCTATTGAGCAGTTCTTC.

This clonotype was detected once. This chain links TRBV7-9 with TRBJ2-5; the D is unclear. V was pared by 4 bases and J by 1 base, with 7 bases between. CDR3 length: 13 residues. CDR1 and CDR2 (germline): SEHNR, FQNEAQ (reference sequence). CDR3 sequence reads: CASSYSSQETQYF. The DNA for the CDR3 is TGTGCCAGCAGCTACAGTTCCCAAGAGACCCAGTACTTC. The full variable domain, in which reference TRBV7-9 and TRBJ2-5 provide the parts outside the CDR3, is DTGVSQNPRHKITKRGQNVTFRCDPISEHNRLYWYRQTLGQGPEFLTYFQNEAQLEKSRLLSDRFSAERPKGSFSTLEIQRTEQGDSAMYLCASSYSSQETQYFGPGTRLLVL.

The chain employs TRBV7-2 and TRBJ2-3; TRBD2 is a possible D gene (6 bases). This CDR3 spans 15 amino acids. V was clipped by 1 base and J by 0 bases, with 8 bases between them. Per the germline V gene, CDR1 is SGHTA and CDR2 is FQGNSA. The CDR3 coding sequence is TGTGCCAGCAGCTTAGACGGGACTAGCACAGATACGCAGTATTTT. Translated, it gives CASSLDGTSTDTQYF.

This clonotype occurred a few times. The gene calls are TRBV6-2 or TRBV6-3 and TRBJ2-7; a weak D match, TRBD1 (6 bases). Looked up from germline, CDR1 is MNHEY and CDR2 is SVGEGT. V was pared by 2 bases and J by 4 bases, with 21 bases between. This CDR3 is built from 17 residues. CDR3 DNA: TGTGCCAGCAGTTACCTACCACAGGGTAGTTACGCTTACGAGCAGTACTTC. Its translation is CASSYLPQGSYAYEQYF.

V is TRBV5-6 and J is TRBJ1-5; the D gene is possibly TRBD1 (6 bases). Germline values: CDR1 SGHDT, CDR2 YYEEEE. The CDR3 runs to 17 residues. V lost 0 bases, J lost 0 bases, and 13 bases lay in between. The CDR3 region is CASSLGGGVDSNQPQHF. For the CDR3, the DNA is TGTGCCAGCAGCTTGGGTGGGGGCGTAGATAGCAATCAGCCCCAGCATTTT.

This clonotype was seen only a few times. The chain joins TRBV7-8 to TRBJ1-5; D is undetermined. CDR3 length: 14 residues. The V end was cut by 3 bases, the J end by 3 bases, with 9 bases between. The germline V gene encodes CDR1 SGHVS and CDR2 FQNEAQ. CDR3 sequence (DNA): TGTGCCAGCAGCTTGGATGGCAACAATCAGCCCCAGCATTTT. Its protein is CASSLDGNNQPQHF.

This clonotype was detected a few times. The chain carries TRBV7-2 and TRBJ1-3; TRBD1 is a possible D gene (6 bases). V gave up 2 bases and J gave up 8 bases, with 22 bases separating them. This CDR3 spans 17 amino acids. CDR1 and CDR2 from the germline V gene are SGHTA and FQGNSA. In nucleotides, the CDR3 is TGTGCCAGCAGCTTAATTAGGGGGGGGATCCCGGGAGACACCATATATTTT. This gives the protein CASSLIRGGIPGDTIYF.

This clonotype was observed many times. The gene calls are TRBV7-9 and TRBJ1-5; the match to TRBD1 covers 7 bases. V shed 4 bases and J 4 bases; nucleotides not matched to a gene: 7. The CDR3 has 15 residues. The germline V gene encodes CDR1 SEHNR and CDR2 FQNEAQ (reference sequence). The DNA for the CDR3 is TGTGCCAGCAGCTCTACAGGGGTGGGGAATCAGCCCCAGCATTTT. It codes for CASSSTGVGNQPQHF.

There are a few counts of this clonotype. The rearrangement uses TRBV7-9 and TRBJ1-2; 7 bases are a match to TRBD1. CDR3 length: 14 residues. V lost 5 bases to trimming and J lost 6 bases; unmatched junction nucleotides: 9. Per the germline V gene, CDR1 is SEHNR and CDR2 is FQNEAQ (reference sequence). CDR3 loop: CASSGQEKPDGYTF. The CDR3 region has the DNA TGTGCCAGCAGCGGACAGGAGAAACCAGATGGCTACACCTTC.

The chain carries TRBV6-1 and TRBJ1-6, with D perhaps matching TRBD1 (5 bases). V shed 5 bases and J shed 0 bases, with 8 bases lying between them. The length of the CDR3 is 15 residues. Germline V gene lookup returns CDR1 MNHNS and CDR2 SASEGT. This CDR3 is CASSPGFSYNSPLHF. DNA of the CDR3: TGTGCCAGCAGTCCAGGGTTCTCCTATAATTCACCCCTCCACTTT.

In its sample, this clonotype was seen a few times. V and J are TRBV7-2 and TRBJ1-6; D may be TRBD1 (5 bases). The length of the CDR3 is 11 residues. Between the trimmed V and J ends, which lost 4 bases and 12 bases, there was a span of 7 bases. The germline V gene encodes CDR1 SGHTA and CDR2 FQGNSA. The CDR3 sequence is CASSSGRPLHF. In nucleotides, the CDR3 is TGTGCCAGCAGCTCAGGGAGACCCCTCCACTTT.

The chain is built from TRBV7-6 and TRBJ2-1; D is undetermined. The CDR3 runs to 15 residues. Trimming left V 3 bases short and J 9 bases short, with 18 bases between. CDR1 and CDR2 from the germline V gene are SGHVS and FNYEAQ. The CDR3 region has the DNA TGTGCCAGCAGCTTGTCCGGGCTCGGGTCCGGTGAGCAGTTCTTC. This codes for CASSLSGLGSGEQFF.

This sequence joins TRBV24-1 and TRBJ2-3; TRBD2 is a possible D gene (6 bases). The CDR3 has 15 amino acids. CDR1 KGHDR and CDR2 SFDVKD come from the germline V gene. V shed 2 bases and J shed 2 bases, with 10 bases lying between them. The CDR3 sequence: CATSDSGGNTDTQYF. The CDR3 coding sequence is TGTGCCACCAGTGATTCCGGGGGAAACACAGATACGCAGTATTTT.

The J gene is TRBJ2-3, the V gene TRBV7-2, with unresolved D. V lost 5 bases and J 2 bases, leaving 5 bases between the germline ends. The CDR3 has 12 residues. Germline lookup yields CDR1 SGHTA and CDR2 FQGNSA. The CDR3 DNA reads as TGTGCCAGCAGCGACCACACAGATACGCAGTATTTT. Translating gives CASSDHTDTQYF.

This chain joins TRBV5-5 and TRBJ1-4; D gene ambiguous. This CDR3 contains 15 residues. Between the trimmed V and J ends, which lost 3 bases and 5 bases, there was a span of 14 bases. Germline CDR1 and CDR2: SGHKS and YYEKEE (reference sequence). The CDR3 nucleotides are TGTGCCAGCAGCTCTGAAACCGACGAAAATGAAAAACTGTTTTTT. Its protein product is CASSSETDENEKLFF.

V usage is TRBV7-2 and J usage is TRBJ1-6; D gene unclear. Germline-derived CDR1 and CDR2 are SGHTA and FQGNSA. The germline V and J ends were trimmed by 2 bases and 7 bases, with 9 bases remaining between them. The CDR3 has 14 residues. CDR3 amino acids: CASSLYEANSPLHF. DNA of the CDR3: TGTGCCAGCAGCTTATACGAAGCAAATTCACCCCTCCACTTT.

J is TRBJ1-4 and V is TRBV7-9; D remains ambiguous. Trimming removed 5 bases at V and 2 bases at J, with 12 bases between. The germline V gene encodes CDR1 SEHNR and CDR2 FQNEAQ (reference sequence). This CDR3 has 15 residues. CDR3 protein: CASSLPVGTNEKLFF. Written as DNA, the CDR3 is TGTGCCAGCAGCCTTCCGGTGGGGACTAATGAAAAACTGTTTTTT.

The CDR3 nucleotides are TGTGCCAGCAGCTCGGGGCTCTATGGCTACACCTTC. Protein product: CASSSGLYGYTF. The chain joins TRBV7-9 to TRBJ1-2; a weak D match, TRBD1 (5 bases). Trimming cost V 4 bases and J 4 bases, with 7 bases left between them. Germline V gene lookup returns CDR1 SEHNR and CDR2 FQNEAQ (reference sequence). This CDR3 region has 12 residues.

The chain joins TRBV12-3 or TRBV12-4 to TRBJ2-1; 9 bases line up with TRBD1. This CDR3 is built from 13 residues. The ends lost 6 bases at V and 6 bases at J; junction bases unmatched: 3. DNA for the CDR3: TGTGCCAGCAGAATACAGGGGGCCAATGAGCAGTTCTTC. Translated: CASRIQGANEQFF.

J is TRBJ2-6 and V is TRBV27; 8 bases line up with TRBD1. The CDR3 contains 19 residues. Trimming cost V 5 bases and J 2 bases; bases outside gene matches: 14. CDR1 is MNHEY and CDR2 is SMNVEV in the germline V gene (reference sequence). The CDR3 bases are TGTGCCAGCAGTCGCCGGACAGGGAGAGGTCAGCCTGGGGCCAACGTCCTGACTTTC. Translating gives CASSRRTGRGQPGANVLTF. Together with reference TRBV27 and TRBJ2-6, the CDR3 gives the full variable domain: EAQVTQNPRYLITVTGKKLTVTCSQNMNHEYMSWYRQDPGLGLRQIYYSMNVEVTDKGDVPEGYKVSRKEKRNFPLILESPSPNQTSLYFCASSRRTGRGQPGANVLTFGAGSRLTVL.

This clonotype was seen once. The rearrangement uses TRBV10-2 and TRBJ2-3, with 7 bases fitting TRBD1. The CDR3 covers 13 residues. The trim removed 5 bases at V and 4 bases at J, leaving 3 bases unmatched. Per the germline V gene, CDR1 is WSHSY and CDR2 is SAAADI. CDR3 region: CASSWDRPDTQYF. The CDR3 DNA reads TGCGCCAGCAGTTGGGACAGACCAGATACGCAGTATTTT.

CDR3 amino acids: CASSLAGGSNTGELFF. CDR3 DNA: TGTGCCAGCAGCTTAGCGGGGGGCTCGAACACCGGGGAGCTGTTTTTT. The chain carries TRBV7-6 and TRBJ2-2; D is tentatively TRBD1 or TRBD2 (6 bases each). Germline values: CDR1 SGHVS, CDR2 FNYEAQ. V gave up 0 bases and J gave up 0 bases, with 8 bases separating them. The CDR3 runs 16 residues.

This clonotype has only a few counts. The chain joins TRBV6-2 or TRBV6-3 to TRBJ2-5; no definite D call. CDR3 length: 12 residues. Germline V gene lookup returns CDR1 MNHEY and CDR2 SVGEGT. Trimming removed 2 bases from V and 5 bases from J, with 6 bases in between. CDR3 DNA: TGTGCCAGCAGTTACGGCGTGGAGACCCAGTACTTC. Encoded protein: CASSYGVETQYF.